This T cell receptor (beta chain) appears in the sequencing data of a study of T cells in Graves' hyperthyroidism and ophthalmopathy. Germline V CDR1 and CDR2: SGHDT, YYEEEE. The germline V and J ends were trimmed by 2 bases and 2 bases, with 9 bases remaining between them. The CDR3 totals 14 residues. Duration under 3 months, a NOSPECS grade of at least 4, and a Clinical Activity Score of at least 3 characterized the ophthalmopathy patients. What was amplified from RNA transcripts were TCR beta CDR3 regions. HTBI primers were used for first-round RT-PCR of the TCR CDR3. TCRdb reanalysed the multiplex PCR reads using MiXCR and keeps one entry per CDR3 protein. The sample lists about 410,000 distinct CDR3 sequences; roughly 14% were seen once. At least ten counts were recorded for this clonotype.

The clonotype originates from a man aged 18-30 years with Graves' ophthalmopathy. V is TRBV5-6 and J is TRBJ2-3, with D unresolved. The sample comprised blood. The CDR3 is CASSLGPPTDTQYF. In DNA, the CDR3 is TGTGCCAGCAGCTTAGGCCCCCCCACAGATACGCAGTATTTT.